These 5 T cell receptor beta chains originate from one sample sequenced in a study of prognosis after radiotherapy for stage I lung cancer. Genomic DNA was subjected to two-round multiplex PCR for amplification of TCR beta CDR3. First-round PCR, the initial amplification, used primers specific to each TRBV and TRBJ gene. In TCRdb, the multiplex PCR reads were re-called with MiXCR into one record per CDR3 protein. The data show about 47,000 distinct CDR3 sequences, 30% to 40% seen once. Sequencing was performed on PBMCs, taken before or after stereotactic body radiation therapy (not recorded which). Receptor source: a donor over 45 with non-small cell lung cancer.

This clonotype was detected many times. The chain employs TRBV6-4 and TRBJ2-2; the D is unclear. V was pared by 3 bases and J by 4 bases, with 9 bases between. Per the germline V gene, CDR1 is MRHNA and CDR2 is SNTAGT. This CDR3 region has 14 residues. This CDR3 is CASSDQPFTGELFF. In DNA form, the CDR3 reads TGTGCCAGCAGTGATCAGCCTTTCACCGGGGAGCTGTTTTTT.

Concerning this clonotype: A far more abundant clone sits one base away, making this likely a read error. The chain uses TRBV6-4 and TRBJ2-1; 9 bases match TRBD2. Germline CDR1 reads MRHNA; CDR2 reads SNTAGT. The CDR3 covers 14 residues. Unmatched junction bases numbered 3, after V lost 5 bases and J lost 4 bases. In nucleotides, the CDR3 is TGTGCCAGCAGTCTGCGGGAGGGTTACAATGAGCAGTTCTTC. Its protein product is CASSLREGYNEQFF.

The chain carries TRBV5-1 and TRBJ2-1; the D gene is possibly TRBD1 (5 bases). Germline CDR1 reads SGHRS; CDR2 reads YFSETQ. The V and J ends lost 0 bases and 12 bases respectively, with 19 bases between them. This CDR3 is 15 amino acids long. For the CDR3, the DNA is TGCGCCAGCAGCTTGGGGGGCGAGACGAATGATAGGCAGTTCTTC. As protein: CASSLGGETNDRQFF. Together with reference TRBV5-1 and TRBJ2-1, the CDR3 gives the full variable domain: KAGVTQTPRYLIKTRGQQVTLSCSPISGHRSVSWYQQTPGQGLQFLFEYFSETQRNKGNFPGRFSGRQFSNSRSEMNVSTLELGDSALYLCASSLGGETNDRQFFGPGTRLTVL.

At least ten counts were recorded for this clonotype. J is TRBJ2-5 and V is TRBV5-1; D gene ambiguous. Trimming left V 3 bases short and J 4 bases short, with 13 bases between. The germline V gene has CDR1 SGHRS and CDR2 YFSETQ. This CDR3 contains 14 residues. CDR3 in DNA: TGCGCCAGCAGCTATGGCCTTCCTCCAGAGACCCAGTACTTC. Protein: CASSYGLPPETQYF.

This clonotype occurred many times. The chain's CDR3 is CASTPVGCWVGNEQFF. The DNA for the CDR3 is TGTGCCAGCACCCCGGTGGGTTGTTGGGTGGGGAATGAGCAGTTCTTC. The J gene is TRBJ2-1, the V gene TRBV3-2; the table's D call of TRBD1 was not tested on the DNA. TRBV3-2 is a pseudogene segment. The CDR3 is made up of 16 amino acids.